This TCR beta chain appears in the sequencing data of a study of graft-versus-host responses after intestinal transplantation (TCRdb year 2021). Regarding the complete study: Recipients received multivisceral, liver-intestinal, or isolated intestinal transplants. Every recipient was given anti-thymocyte globulin induction, then maintenance tacrolimus and steroids for 3 to 4 years. After intestinal transplantation, graft-versus-host and host-versus-graft alloreactive T cell clones were followed in the graft, circulation and bone marrow using bulk TCR-beta CDR3 sequencing. Alloreactive clones were identified by sequencing pre-transplant mixed lymphocyte reaction products and comparing these products with unstimulated pre-transplant donor and recipient T cells. The cohort enrolled about two dozen intestinal transplant recipients including one retransplant, and a few patients lacking pretransplant specimens were excluded. A peak of at least 4% donor T cells among recipient peripheral blood mononuclear cells was the definition used for donor T cell macrochimerism. Rather than being sequenced by the commercial service, samples from a few later patients were sequenced in-house on an Illumina MiSeq and processed with MiXCR.

The time point label for this specimen denotes: cells obtained before transplantation from donor or recipient. CD3+CD4+ and CD3+CD8+ populations were FACS-sorted from unstimulated pre-transplant donor and recipient cells taken from spleen or lymph nodes. As encoded in the germline V gene, CDR1 is MDHEN while CDR2 is SYDVKM. V lost 6 bases and J lost 3 bases; the stretch between them is 6 bases long. The CDR3 contains 11 residues, cysteine and phenylalanine counted. Kept here is only the CDR3 DNA, which spans 33 bases and is read in frame from base 1. Library method: the immunoSEQ multiplex PCR assay. For most patients, genomic DNA was isolated with the Qiagen DNeasy Blood and Tissue Kit and sent frozen to Adaptive Biotechnologies for TCR sequencing. High-throughput TCR-beta CDR3 sequencing of genomic DNA from most patients was performed by Adaptive Biotechnologies. In the original analysis: Adaptive's ImmunoSEQ software supplied the TCR sequencing data for around 19 patients, while MiXCR and VDJtools were used to process a few other patients. To correct CD4 versus CD8 sorting errors, sequences present in both subsets at a frequency ratio below 5:1 were removed. Because the origin of CDR3 nucleotide sequences shared between donor and recipient could not be assigned, those sequences were removed. At least 2-fold expansion over unstimulated cells and a minimum CFSE-low frequency of 0.002% (template counts) or 0.001% (read counts) were required for clones to be classified as alloreactive. A clone was considered mappable if detected in the sequenced pre-transplant spleen, lymph node, or MLR CFSE-low populations of the donor or recipient. Cumulative frequency of alloreactive clones was calculated as a percentage of all sequences weighted by copy number. The table comes from immuneACCESS by way of TCRdb, which keeps in-frame sequences with V and J called. Part of the clones is missing from these tables; in studies checked, under half for an unresolved V gene and the rest for unknown reasons. The V and J calls and clone size are taken from that table; D and trimming were inferred from the DNA. Present in this sample are over 90,000 clones, 91% of which were seen just once. The ten largest make up about 0.18% of the sample.

Study-wide conclusions, independent of this receptor: Early after transplant, peak levels of circulating GvH clones were associated with declines in HvG clones. GvH clones were found in recipient bone marrow, and some of the GvH clones appeared earlier in ileal mucosa or blood, which is consistent with an intestinal mucosal origin. Conclusions were limited by the relatively low number and heterogeneity of intestinal transplant patients. Patients with donor T cell macrochimerism had high GvH to HvG T cell clonal ratios in their allografts.

Points on this clone: What this receptor recognizes is not known. Base-call qualities are not available, and no considerably larger clone is one nucleotide away.

The sample in question was unstimulated CD4+ T cells sorted from spleen or lymph node cells, obtained before transplant. The clonotype originates from a human donor who was the organ donor for an intestinal transplant. This sequence uses TRBV28 and TRBJ2-7, with no D gene named confidently. This receptor carries the CDR3 CASRTYYEQYF. The nucleotide sequence reads as follows: TGTGCCAGCAGAACTTACTACGAGCAGTACTTC.